This passage covers 9 T cell receptor beta chains from one sample sequenced in a study of blood T cell repertoires in COVID-19. Produced via immunoSEQ multiplex PCR; TCRdb's table is partial and in-frame only. The sample lists 150,000 to 200,000 clones; approximately 84% were seen once. The sample taken for sequencing was peripheral blood. These receptors came from a human donor with acute or convalescent COVID-19. The donor label of this sample is uncertain.

V is TRBV28 and J is TRBJ2-7; perhaps TRBD1 as D (5 bases). Trimming removed 2 bases from V and 5 bases from J, with 19 bases in between. CDR1 and CDR2 from the germline V gene are MDHEN and SYDVKM. The CDR3 extends over 16 amino acids. The DNA for the CDR3 is TGTGCCAGCAGTTTAAACTGGGTACAGGACCCAAACGAGCAGTACTTC. Translation: CASSLNWVQDPNEQYF.

This chain joins TRBV19 and TRBJ1-1; no clear D gene. This CDR3 has 13 residues. V dropped 4 bases and J dropped 0 bases, with 6 bases sitting between them. Germline CDR1 LNHDA, CDR2 SQIVND (reference sequence). The CDR3 spells CASSNLVNTEAFF. Written as DNA, the CDR3 is TGTGCCAGTAGTAATTTAGTGAACACTGAAGCTTTCTTT.

J is TRBJ1-4 and V is TRBV9, with D unclear. CDR1 and CDR2 from the germline V gene are SGDLS and YYNGEE. The CDR3 has 14 amino acids. V lost 4 bases, J lost 8 bases, and 15 bases lay in between. As DNA, the CDR3 is TGTGCCAGCAGCCATTCCGGTGAACCCGAAAAACTGTTTTTT. It yields the protein CASSHSGEPEKLFF. Combining the CDR3 with reference TRBV9 and TRBJ1-4 gives the whole variable domain DSGVTQTPKHLITATGQRVTLRCSPRSGDLSVYWYQQSLDQGLQFLIQYYNGEERAKGNILERFSAQQFPDLHSELNLSSLELGDSALYFCASSHSGEPEKLFFGSGTQLSVL.

The chain couples TRBV30 to TRBJ1-2; D call uncertain. Germline-derived CDR1 and CDR2 are GTSNPN and SVGIG (reference sequence). This CDR3 is built from 10 residues. Trimming took off 3 bases at V and 5 bases at J, with 4 bases between the two ends. The DNA of the CDR3 is TGTGCCTGGAGCGGGTATGGCTACACCTTC. Its protein product is CAWSGYGYTF.

V and J are TRBV7-9 and TRBJ1-1, with 9 bases identical to TRBD1. This CDR3 region has 14 residues. Germline V gene sequence: CDR1 SEHNR, CDR2 FQNEAQ (reference sequence). With V trimmed by 3 bases and J by 1 base, 0 bases remained unmatched. The CDR3 loop is CASSLDRGNTEAFF. The CDR3, as DNA: TGTGCCAGCAGCTTGGACAGGGGGAACACTGAAGCTTTCTTT.

The chain combines TRBV5-1 with TRBJ1-4; D is unresolved. The CDR3 consists of 15 residues. V was cut by 5 bases and J by 8 bases, with 19 bases left in between. The germline V gene has CDR1 SGHRS and CDR2 YFSETQ. The CDR3 DNA sequence: TGCGCCAGCAGGATGAGGGTCGCGCGAGAGGAAAAACTGTTTTTT. Translation gives CASRMRVAREEKLFF.

The J gene is TRBJ2-3, the V gene TRBV6-5, with 7 bases identical to TRBD1. Germline assignment: CDR1 MNHEY and CDR2 SVGAGI. V trimming: 4 bases; J trimming: 7 bases; junction bases outside the gene matches: 14. The CDR3 is 16 residues long. Here the CDR3 reads CASSSPQRQGGYTQYF. CDR3 coding DNA: TGTGCCAGCAGTTCCCCTCAGAGACAGGGCGGTTATACGCAGTATTTT.

V is TRBV10-1 and J is TRBJ1-1, with D tentatively TRBD1 (5 bases). Trimming stripped 0 bases from V and 1 base from J, with 9 bases between. CDR1 WNHNN and CDR2 SYGVQD come from the germline V gene (reference sequence). This CDR3 has 15 residues. In DNA, the CDR3 is TGCGCCAGCAGTGAGTCGAGCAGGGCGAACACTGAAGCTTTCTTT. This sequence encodes CASSESSRANTEAFF.

The chain is built from TRBV5-4 and TRBJ1-3; a possible D gene is TRBD1 (5 bases). The CDR3 contains 14 residues. Germline V gene data show CDR1 as SGHNT and CDR2 as YYREEE (reference sequence). V dropped 1 base and J dropped 4 bases, with 9 bases sitting between them. The CDR3 sequence: CASSLSGNGNTIYF. The CDR3 DNA reads TGTGCCAGCAGCTTGTCAGGGAACGGAAACACCATATATTTT.